These 6 T cell receptor beta chains came from one sample sequenced in a study of technical replicates of blood from four donors (dated by TCRdb to about 2017). Library prep was done by the immunoSEQ multiplex PCR assay. This is the immuneACCESS table as TCRdb keeps it, with only in-frame sequences that have V and J called. A part of the clones is gone; compared with another copy, unresolved V genes explain less than half, and the rest is unexplained. Within this sample are around 80,000 clones, with 93% of them counted one time only. The biggest ten clones account for roughly 0.23% of the sample. Sequenced material: T cells isolated from PBMCs. These receptors were collected from a human donor in good health.

The V and J genes are TRBV11-3 and TRBJ2-5; 11 nucleotides match TRBD2. Germline V CDR1 and CDR2: SGHNT, YENEEA. V lost 4 bases, J lost 3 bases, and 1 base stayed unmatched. CDR3 length equals 14 residues. In DNA form, the CDR3 reads TGTGCCAGCAGCTCGGGACTAGCGGAAGAGACCCAGTACTTC. The encoded protein is CASSSGLAEETQYF.

This rearrangement joins TRBV27 to TRBJ2-2; no reliable D call. Trimming shortened V by 5 bases and J by 5 bases, and 3 bases separated the two germline ends. The germline V gene encodes CDR1 MNHEY and CDR2 SMNVEV (reference sequence). This CDR3 spans 11 amino acids. The CDR3 loop reads CASSQTGELFF. The DNA for the CDR3 is TGTGCCAGCAGTCAAACCGGGGAGCTGTTTTTT.

The DNA of the CDR3 is TGCGCCAGCAGCTTCAGGCAAGAGACCCAGTACTTC. It yields the protein CASSFRQETQYF. The rearrangement uses TRBV5-1 and TRBJ2-5; D not certain. With 2 bases removed from V and 2 bases from J, the gap between germline ends came to 4 bases. The CDR3 covers 12 residues. Germline CDR1 is SGHRS and CDR2 is YFSETQ.

The chain employs TRBV6-6 and TRBJ1-5; the D gene is possibly TRBD1 (6 bases). Germline V gene lookup returns CDR1 MNHNY and CDR2 SVGAGI (reference sequence). V lost 4 bases and J lost 2, with 12 bases in between. The CDR3 has 15 residues. DNA of the CDR3: TGTGCCAGCAGTTCGGGGGGCTACCGCAATCAGCCCCAGCATTTT. This sequence encodes CASSSGGYRNQPQHF.

The chain joins TRBV6-1 to TRBJ2-1; 7 bases are a match to TRBD2. This CDR3 contains 16 residues. Germline values: CDR1 MNHNS, CDR2 SASEGT. V trimming: 3 bases; J trimming: 4 bases; junction bases outside the gene matches: 9. In nucleotides, the CDR3 is TGTGCCAGCAGTGAGGGAGGGCTAGCGGCTTACAATGAGCAGTTCTTC. Its protein is CASSEGGLAAYNEQFF.

J is TRBJ1-2 and V is TRBV7-6; D is possibly TRBD1 (6 bases). Per germline, CDR1 SGHVS and CDR2 FNYEAQ. The CDR3 covers 13 residues. V dropped 5 bases and J dropped 7 bases, with 14 bases sitting between them. The CDR3: CASSPKGDRGYTF. The CDR3 DNA reads TGTGCCAGCAGCCCAAAGGGGGACCGTGGCTACACCTTC.